Listed here are 26 T cell receptor beta chains from one sample, sequenced in a study of CD4 T cells in relation to SARS-CoV-2 and coronaviruses. Antigen specificity for these receptors is unknown. Here immunoSEQ multiplex PCR was the method, and the copy in TCRdb shows in-frame clones only, minus some. The sample lists 30,000 to 40,000 clones; under 80% were seen once. Sequenced input: memory CD4+ T cells from PBMCs, cultured in vitro. These receptors originate from an adult with COVID-19.

The chain combines TRBV5-1 with TRBJ1-2, with 9 positions matching TRBD1. Losses at the gene ends were 4 bases for V and 8 bases for J; bases not matched to a gene: 6. CDR3 length: 13 residues. Germline CDR1 SGHRS, CDR2 YFSETQ. CDR3 bases: TGCGCCAGCAGCGTGGGACAGGGTGAAGGCTACACCTTC. Translated: CASSVGQGEGYTF.

The chain uses TRBV6-4 and TRBJ2-2; 10 positions match TRBD1. The length of the CDR3 is 15 residues. Germline-derived CDR1 and CDR2 are MRHNA and SNTAGT. V trimming: 4 bases; J trimming: 4 bases; junction bases outside the gene matches: 3. CDR3 DNA sequence: TGTGCCAGCAGTGCAGGGACAGGGGCCACCGGGGAGCTGTTTTTT. Translation gives CASSAGTGATGELFF.

This clone was counted a few times. The V and J genes are TRBV19 and TRBJ2-3; 13 bases are a match to TRBD2. The CDR3 has 20 amino acids. The germline V gene has CDR1 LNHDA and CDR2 SQIVND (reference sequence). V was clipped by 10 bases and J by 2 bases; unmatched bases: 21. For the CDR3, the DNA is TGTGCCACCCGAAGGCGGAAAACTAGCGGGAGGGATCAAAACACAGATACGCAGTATTTT. Its translation is CATRRRKTSGRDQNTDTQYF.

The V and J genes are TRBV7-9 and TRBJ1-4; D ambiguous. CDR1 and CDR2 from the germline V gene are SEHNR and FQNEAQ (reference sequence). Trimming pared 5 bases from V and 5 bases from J, leaving 6 bases between. The CDR3 is made up of 12 amino acids. The CDR3 DNA is TGTGCCAGCAGCCGCCTAAATGAAAAACTGTTTTTT. It specifies CASSRLNEKLFF.

This chain joins TRBV9 and TRBJ2-2, with D perhaps TRBD2 (6 bases). V lost 2 bases, J lost 4 bases, and 9 bases lay in between. The germline V gene has CDR1 SGDLS and CDR2 YYNGEE. This CDR3 spans 14 amino acids. In DNA, the CDR3 is TGTGCCAGCAGCGTTGGGCGGGGCACCGGGGAGCTGTTTTTT. It is translated as CASSVGRGTGELFF.

This chain links TRBV18 with TRBJ2-3; 14 bases are shared with TRBD2. The CDR3 consists of 16 residues. The germline gives CDR1 KGHSH, CDR2 LQKENI. Trimming cost V 3 bases and J 4 bases; bases outside gene matches: 3. As DNA, the CDR3 is TGTGCCAGCTCACCTGGGACTAGCGGGAGAGCAGATACGCAGTATTTT. The encoded protein is CASSPGTSGRADTQYF. Full variable domain (missing parts from reference TRBV18 and TRBJ2-3): NAGVMQNPRHLVRRRGQEARLRCSPMKGHSHVYWYRQLPEEGLKFMVYLQKENIIDESGMPKERFSAEFPKEGPSILRIQQVVRGDSAAYFCASSPGTSGRADTQYFGPGTRLTVL.

This clone was counted a few times. The rearrangement joins TRBV7-8 to TRBJ2-7; tentatively, D is TRBD1 (6 bases). The CDR3 is made up of 15 amino acids. V shed 5 bases and J shed 0 bases, with 14 bases lying between them. Looked up from germline, CDR1 is SGHVS and CDR2 is FQNEAQ. The CDR3 sequence: CASSRGTPSSYEQYF. In DNA, the CDR3 is TGTGCCAGCAGCCGAGGGACACCGAGCTCCTACGAGCAGTACTTC.

The rearrangement links TRBV5-1 to TRBJ1-6; a weak D match, TRBD1 (6 bases). Per the germline V gene, CDR1 is SGHRS and CDR2 is YFSETQ. This CDR3 is 15 amino acids long. The germline V and J ends were trimmed by 0 bases and 7 bases, with 11 bases remaining between them. CDR3: CASSLVTGRNSPLHF. As DNA, the CDR3 is TGCGCCAGCAGCTTGGTTACAGGGAGGAATTCACCCCTCCACTTT.

The chain employs TRBV30 and TRBJ1-1; D is uncertain. Per the germline V gene, CDR1 is GTSNPN and CDR2 is SVGIG (reference sequence). Trimming left V 0 bases short and J 3 bases short, with 2 bases between. CDR3 length equals 11 residues. The CDR3 spells CAWSVHTEAFF. For the CDR3, the DNA is TGTGCCTGGAGTGTACACACTGAAGCTTTCTTT.

The CDR3 reads CASSLEGLVGETQYF. The CDR3 coding sequence is TGTGCCAGCAGCTTAGAGGGACTGGTGGGGGAGACCCAGTACTTC. V and J are TRBV7-3 and TRBJ2-5; possible D gene TRBD2, 6 bases. Germline values: CDR1 SGHTA, CDR2 FQGTGA. This CDR3 has 15 amino acids. Between the trimmed V and J ends, which lost 2 bases and 5 bases, there was a span of 15 bases.

This chain connects TRBV19 to TRBJ2-5; TRBD2 matches at 10 bases. CDR3 length: 17 amino acids. Unmatched junction bases numbered 10, after V lost 4 bases and J lost 2 bases. Per the germline V gene, CDR1 is LNHDA and CDR2 is SQIVND (reference sequence). Written as DNA, the CDR3 is TGTGCCAGTAGTACTATGGGGGGACTAGCGAGACAAGAGACCCAGTACTTC. Its translation: CASSTMGGLARQETQYF.

V and J are TRBV11-3 and TRBJ2-2; D not certain. Germline lookup yields CDR1 SGHNT and CDR2 YENEEA. The CDR3 extends over 13 amino acids. V shed 0 bases and J shed 6 bases, with 5 bases lying between them. CDR3 sequence reads: CASSLESSGELFF. The CDR3 DNA sequence: TGTGCCAGCAGCTTAGAATCGTCCGGGGAGCTGTTTTTT.

The chain combines TRBV7-3 with TRBJ1-5; D remains unclear. Germline CDR1 reads SGHTA; CDR2 reads FQGTGA. V was trimmed by 5 bases and J by 0 bases, leaving 5 bases between them. The CDR3 has 13 residues. The CDR3 spells CASSRTSNQPQHF. The CDR3 DNA follows: TGTGCCAGCAGCCGGACTAGCAATCAGCCCCAGCATTTT.

This chain links TRBV19 with TRBJ2-7; D not resolved. This CDR3 spans 13 amino acids. CDR1 is LNHDA and CDR2 is SQIVND in the germline V gene (reference sequence). Trimming cost V 6 bases and J 2 bases, with 11 bases left between them. In nucleotides, the CDR3 is TGTGCCAGTAGCCCAGCGCTTACCTACGAGCAGTACTTC. Translated: CASSPALTYEQYF. The full variable domain, in which reference TRBV19 and TRBJ2-7 provide the parts outside the CDR3, is DGGITQSPKYLFRKEGQNVTLSCEQNLNHDAMYWYRQDPGQGLRLIYYSQIVNDFQKGDIAEGYSVSREKKESFPLTVTSAQKNPTAFYLCASSPALTYEQYFGPGTRLTVT.

The chain combines TRBV19 with TRBJ1-4, with D possibly TRBD1 on 6 matching bases. Germline CDR1 is LNHDA and CDR2 is SQIVND (reference sequence). V was shortened by 5 bases and J by 0 bases, with 13 bases between the two germline ends. The CDR3 runs 16 residues. CDR3 protein: CASSRGTPATNEKLFF. The DNA of the CDR3 is TGTGCCAGTAGTCGTGGGACACCTGCAACTAATGAAAAACTGTTTTTT.

This chain links TRBV28 with TRBJ2-3; D is unresolved. This CDR3 is built from 15 residues. The germline CDR1 and CDR2 sequences are MDHEN and SYDVKM. V was shortened by 6 bases and J by 0 bases, with 13 bases between the two germline ends. The CDR3: CASRDSGISTDTQYF. The CDR3 nucleotides read TGTGCCAGCAGAGATAGTGGTATAAGCACAGATACGCAGTATTTT. The full variable domain, rest sourced from reference TRBV28 and TRBJ2-3, is DVKVTQSSRYLVKRTGEKVFLECVQDMDHENMFWYRQDPGLGLRLIYFSYDVKMKEKGDIPEGYSVSREKKERFSLILESASTNQTSMYLCASRDSGISTDTQYFGPGTRLTVL.

J is TRBJ2-7 and V is TRBV3-1 (or the pseudogene TRBV3-2), with D hard to call. The CDR3 is made up of 17 amino acids. With 4 bases removed from V and 0 bases from J, the gap between germline ends came to 19 bases. Germline lookup yields CDR1 LGHDT and CDR2 YNNKEL (reference sequence). The CDR3 DNA reads TGTGCCAGCAGCCTACTCACGAACCGGTCAACCTCCTACGAGCAGTACTTC. It is translated as CASSLLTNRSTSYEQYF.

On this clone itself: Relative to the germline gene, one junction end is altered; a read error may explain this. The chain has TRBV7-7 and TRBJ2-5; TRBD2 might be the D (6 bases). CDR1 is SSHAT, CDR2 FNYEAQ, per germline (reference sequence). This CDR3 contains 13 residues. The CDR3: CASSRFDTSTQYF. The CDR3 DNA reads as TGTGCTAGCAGCCGATTCGATACTAGCACCCAGTACTTC.

The genes are TRBV6-2 or TRBV6-3 and TRBJ1-1; D is unresolved. CDR3 length equals 14 residues. Trimming removed 5 bases from V and 1 base from J, with 11 bases in between. From germline, CDR1 is MNHEY and CDR2 SVGEGT. DNA of the CDR3: TGTGCCAGCAGTCAACCCCCACGGAACACTGAAGCTTTCTTT. Its translation is CASSQPPRNTEAFF.

The rearrangement uses TRBV5-6 and TRBJ2-7; the D gene is possibly TRBD1 (6 bases). V gave up 1 base and J gave up 2 bases, with 19 bases separating them. Germline values: CDR1 SGHDT, CDR2 YYEEEE. This CDR3 comprises 17 residues. This CDR3 reads CASSLFSGGPFTYEQYF. The CDR3 region has the DNA TGTGCCAGCAGCTTGTTTTCTGGGGGCCCGTTTACCTACGAGCAGTACTTC. Variable domain in full (rest from reference TRBV5-6 and TRBJ2-7): DAGVTQSPTHLIKTRGQQVTLRCSPKSGHDTVSWYQQALGQGPQFIFQYYEEEERQRGNFPDRFSGHQFPNYSSELNVNALLLGDSALYLCASSLFSGGPFTYEQYFGPGTRLTVT.

This chain links TRBV20-1 with TRBJ2-2; D remains unclear. Germline V gives CDR1 DFQATT, CDR2 SNEGSKA (reference sequence). The CDR3 is 11 amino acids. V dropped 6 bases and J dropped 1 base, with 3 bases sitting between them. The CDR3 region has the DNA TGCAGTGCCGAGAACACCGGGGAGCTGTTTTTT. Its protein is CSAENTGELFF.

The rearrangement joins TRBV27 to TRBJ1-1; 7 positions match TRBD1. Germline V gives CDR1 MNHEY, CDR2 SMNVEV (reference sequence). The V and J ends lost 1 base and 0 bases, in that order; junction bases with no gene match: 11. There are 18 residues in the CDR3. The CDR3 DNA reads TGTGCCAGCAGTTTATACGCAATCGGGACAGACATGAACACTGAAGCTTTCTTT. This gives the protein CASSLYAIGTDMNTEAFF.

The chain combines TRBV30 with TRBJ2-1, with 9 positions matching TRBD2. From germline, CDR1 is GTSNPN and CDR2 SVGIG (reference sequence). J was trimmed by 6 bases and V by 4 bases; bases with no gene match: 10. The length of the CDR3 is 15 residues. This CDR3 reads CAWNRGTSFSNEQFF. The CDR3 DNA reads as TGTGCCTGGAACCGCGGGACTAGCTTCAGCAATGAGCAGTTCTTC.

This chain uses TRBV7-9 with TRBJ2-7; D is perhaps TRBD2 (5 bases). The CDR3 has 14 residues. The V gene's germline CDR1 is SEHNR and CDR2 FQNEAQ (reference sequence). V shed 3 bases and J shed 0 bases, with 9 bases lying between them. The CDR3 protein is CASSFRETSYEQYF. Here the CDR3 DNA reads TGTGCCAGCAGCTTTAGGGAGACCTCCTACGAGCAGTACTTC.

The chain carries TRBV20-1 and TRBJ2-1, with 12 bases matching TRBD2. V was clipped by 3 bases and J by 7 bases; unmatched bases: 4. This CDR3 contains 14 residues. Germline V lookup: CDR1 DFQATT, CDR2 SNEGSKA (reference sequence). CDR3 sequence (DNA): TGCAGTGCTAGTGGGCTAGCGGGAGGGAATGAGCAGTTCTTC. This codes for CSASGLAGGNEQFF.

This chain links TRBV5-1 with TRBJ2-1; D may be TRBD1 or TRBD2 (5 bases each). The CDR3 has 11 amino acids. Per the germline V gene, CDR1 is SGHRS and CDR2 is YFSETQ. Trimming shortened V by 2 bases and J by 12 bases, and 9 bases separated the two germline ends. The CDR3: CASSFRDVQFF. The CDR3 region has the DNA TGCGCCAGCAGCTTCCGGGACGTGCAGTTCTTC.